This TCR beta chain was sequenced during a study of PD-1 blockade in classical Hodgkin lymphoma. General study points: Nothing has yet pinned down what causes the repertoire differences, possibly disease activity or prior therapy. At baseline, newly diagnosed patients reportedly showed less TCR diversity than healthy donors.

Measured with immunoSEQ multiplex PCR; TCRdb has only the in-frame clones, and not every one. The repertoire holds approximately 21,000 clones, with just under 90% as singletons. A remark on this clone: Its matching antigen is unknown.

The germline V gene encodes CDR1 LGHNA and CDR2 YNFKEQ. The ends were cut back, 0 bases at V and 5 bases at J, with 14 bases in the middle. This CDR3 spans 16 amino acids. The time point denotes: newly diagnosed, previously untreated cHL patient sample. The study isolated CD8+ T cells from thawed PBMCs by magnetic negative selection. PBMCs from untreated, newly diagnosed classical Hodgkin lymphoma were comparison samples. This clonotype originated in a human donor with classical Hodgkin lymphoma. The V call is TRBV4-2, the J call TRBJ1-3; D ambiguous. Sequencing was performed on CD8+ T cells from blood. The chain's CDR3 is CASSQDRVGSRNTIYF. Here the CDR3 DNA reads TGTGCCAGCAGCCAAGATCGGGTAGGGAGTCGAAACACCATATATTTT.